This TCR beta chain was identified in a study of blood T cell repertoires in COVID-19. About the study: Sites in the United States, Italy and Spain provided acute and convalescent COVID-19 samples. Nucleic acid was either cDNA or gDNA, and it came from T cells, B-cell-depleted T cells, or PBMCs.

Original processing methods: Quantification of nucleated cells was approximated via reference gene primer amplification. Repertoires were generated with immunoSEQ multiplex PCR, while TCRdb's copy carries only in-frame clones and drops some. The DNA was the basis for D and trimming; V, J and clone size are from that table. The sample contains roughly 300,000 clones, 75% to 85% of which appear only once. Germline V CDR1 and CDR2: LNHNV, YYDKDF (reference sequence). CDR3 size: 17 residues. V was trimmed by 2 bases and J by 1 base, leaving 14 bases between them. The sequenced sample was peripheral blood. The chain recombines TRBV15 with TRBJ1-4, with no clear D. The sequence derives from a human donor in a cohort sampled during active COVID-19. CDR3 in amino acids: CATSRRLSGLTNEKLFF. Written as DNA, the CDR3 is TGTGCCACCAGCAGACGACTTTCGGGGTTAACTAATGAAAAACTGTTTTTT. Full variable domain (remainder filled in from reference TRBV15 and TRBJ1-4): DAMVIQNPRYQVTQFGKPVTLSCSQTLNHNVMYWYQQKSSQAPKLLFHYYDKDFNNEADTPDNFQSRRPNTSFCFLDIRSPGLGDTAMYLCATSRRLSGLTNEKLFFGSGTQLSVL.